Following are 5 T cell receptor beta chains from one sample sequenced in a study of T cell responses to AZD1222 COVID-19 vaccine. Only in-frame clones appear in the TCRdb table, and some are missing; sequencing was by immunoSEQ multiplex PCR. The sample contains roughly 170,000 clones, roughly nine tenths of which appear only once. The source material was peripheral blood, sampled on day 0 of AZD1222 vaccination. These TCRs come from an adult in good health.

This clone was detected only once. The chain links TRBV29-1 to TRBJ1-1, with TRBD1 matching 9 bases. Germline V gene lookup returns CDR1 SQVTM and CDR2 ANQGSEA. There are 14 residues in the CDR3. Trimming removed 7 bases from V and 0 bases from J; junction bases left unmatched: 6. In nucleotides, the CDR3 is TGCAGCGCGCAAAGGACAGGGGTGAACACTGAAGCTTTCTTT. Its protein product is CSAQRTGVNTEAFF. Full variable domain (missing parts from reference TRBV29-1 and TRBJ1-1): SAVISQKPSRDICQRGTSLTIQCQVDSQVTMMFWYRQQPGQSLTLIATANQGSEATYESGFVIDKFPISRPNLTFSTLTVSNMSPEDSSIYLCSAQRTGVNTEAFFGQGTRLTVV.

This clone occurred once. J is TRBJ1-5 and V is TRBV4-1; 9 nucleotides agree with TRBD1. Germline V lookup: CDR1 MGHRA, CDR2 YSYEKL. The CDR3 has 14 amino acids. V lost 3 bases, J lost 7 bases, and 4 bases stayed unmatched. CDR3 sequence reads: CASSQADRGQPQHF. The CDR3 nucleotides read TGCGCCAGCAGCCAGGCGGACAGGGGCCAGCCCCAGCATTTT.

This clone appeared a single time. The chain carries TRBV6-5 and TRBJ2-7, with 14 bases that match TRBD2. This CDR3 is 16 amino acids long. Germline CDR1 and CDR2: MNHEY and SVGAGI. V lost 4 bases, J lost 3 bases, and 5 bases stayed unmatched. CDR3 in amino acids: CASSSPGLAGDYEQYF. CDR3 nucleotide sequence: TGTGCCAGCAGTTCCCCGGGACTAGCGGGGGACTACGAGCAGTACTTC.

V usage is TRBV18 and J usage is TRBJ1-1; possibly TRBD1 for D (5 bases). CDR1 is KGHSH and CDR2 is LQKENI in the germline V gene. There are 16 residues in the CDR3. V was pared by 1 base and J by 1 base, with 13 bases between. The CDR3 loop is CASSPRDSLRNTEAFF. CDR3 nucleotides: TGTGCCAGCTCACCACGTGACAGCCTGAGGAACACTGAAGCTTTCTTT. Full variable domain (missing parts from reference TRBV18 and TRBJ1-1): NAGVMQNPRHLVRRRGQEARLRCSPMKGHSHVYWYRQLPEEGLKFMVYLQKENIIDESGMPKERFSAEFPKEGPSILRIQQVVRGDSAAYFCASSPRDSLRNTEAFFGQGTRLTVV.

The chain has TRBV10-2 and TRBJ2-7; the match to TRBD1 covers 8 bases. CDR3 length: 12 amino acids. The V and J ends lost 6 bases and 4 bases, in that order; junction bases with no gene match: 2. Germline CDR1 and CDR2: WSHSY and SAAADI. CDR3 nucleotides: TGCGCCAGCAGAGACAGGGGATACGAGCAGTACTTC. Protein sequence: CASRDRGYEQYF.